What follows are 32 T cell receptor beta chains derived from one specimen sequenced in a study of identifying expanded T cells in peripheral blood. Sequencing was performed with immunoSEQ multiplex PCR; in TCRdb, only in-frame clones are kept and a portion is missing. The table shows around 60,000 clones, with approximately 80% occurring only once. Material for sequencing was blood. These receptors were taken from a person between 18 and 75 years old in good health.

This rearrangement joins TRBV6-1 to TRBJ2-4; D may be TRBD2 (6 bases). Germline assignment: CDR1 MNHNS and CDR2 SASEGT. This CDR3 comprises 15 residues. Trimming cost V 7 bases and J 2 bases, with 15 bases left between them. The CDR3 DNA reads TGTGCCAGCACCGGAGCGGGTCGGTCCAAAAACATTCAGTACTTC. Encoded protein: CASTGAGRSKNIQYF.

This chain joins TRBV25-1 and TRBJ1-1; 8 bases are a match to TRBD1. Germline CDR1 reads MGHDK; CDR2 reads SYGVNS. V lost 1 base and J lost 5; bases outside the gene matches: 6. This CDR3 is 15 amino acids long. The CDR3 region is CASSESGRGRTEAFF. CDR3 nucleotides: TGTGCCAGCAGTGAATCGGGCAGGGGGCGTACTGAAGCTTTCTTT.

This chain uses TRBV7-2 with TRBJ2-3; D may be TRBD2 (6 bases). Germline V gene sequence: CDR1 SGHTA, CDR2 FQGNSA. The V end lost 1 base, the J end lost 1 base, and 9 bases lay between the germline ends. CDR3 length: 15 residues. The CDR3 region is CASSLDQRGTDTQYF. CDR3 DNA sequence: TGTGCCAGCAGCTTAGACCAGCGGGGCACAGATACGCAGTATTTT.

The rearrangement joins TRBV27 to TRBJ1-2; the match to TRBD1 covers 9 bases. From germline, CDR1 is MNHEY and CDR2 SMNVEV (reference sequence). Trimming cost V 5 bases and J 2 bases; bases outside gene matches: 6. This CDR3 has 15 amino acids. The CDR3 is CASSPKGTGNYGYTF. CDR3 nucleotides: TGTGCCAGCAGTCCGAAGGGGACAGGGAACTATGGCTACACCTTC.

This rearrangement joins TRBV5-1 to TRBJ1-2, with D hard to call. Germline V lookup: CDR1 SGHRS, CDR2 YFSETQ. Trimming took 4 bases from V and 0 from J, leaving 10 bases between them. The CDR3 spans 14 residues. The CDR3 region is CASSTGGTNYGYTF. The CDR3 DNA reads as TGCGCCAGCAGCACCGGTGGCACTAACTATGGCTACACCTTC.

Comment on this clone: One junction end does not reproduce the germline sequence, and a read error may be involved. The chain has TRBV27 and TRBJ1-4; the D gene is possibly TRBD1 (5 bases). Per the germline V gene, CDR1 is MNHEY and CDR2 is SMNVEV (reference sequence). There are 17 residues in the CDR3. The CDR3 sequence is CASSLSPPGATNEKLFF. The CDR3 DNA reads as TGTGCCAGCAGTCTATCCCCTCCGGGGGCAACTAATGAAAAACTGTTTTTT.

This chain joins TRBV6-5 and TRBJ2-2; 10 bases are shared with TRBD1. This CDR3 comprises 15 residues. Germline-derived CDR1 and CDR2 are MNHEY and SVGAGI. V shed 8 bases and J 5 bases; nucleotides not matched to a gene: 8. The CDR3 loop is CASLPRQGATGELFF. DNA of the CDR3: TGTGCCAGCCTCCCCAGACAGGGGGCTACCGGGGAGCTGTTTTTT.

This clone was found a few times. CDR3 protein: CASGDGTQYF. CDR3 DNA sequence: TGTGCCAGCGGGGACGGGACCCAGTACTTC. The chain carries TRBV7-8 and TRBJ2-5, with D possibly called TRBD1 or TRBD2 (5 bases each). Trimming removed 8 bases from V and 7 bases from J, with 8 bases in between. Per the germline V gene, CDR1 is SGHVS and CDR2 is FQNEAQ. The CDR3 consists of 10 residues.

The rearrangement uses TRBV7-2 and TRBJ2-5; maybe TRBD2 (6 bases). Trimming cost V 5 bases and J 5 bases, with 15 bases left between them. Germline V CDR1 and CDR2: SGHTA, FQGNSA. The CDR3 covers 14 residues. This CDR3 reads CASSLSGGFETQYF. The CDR3 DNA is TGTGCCAGCAGCCTGTCCGGGGGATTCGAGACCCAGTACTTC.

The V call is TRBV5-4, the J call TRBJ1-5, with D tentatively TRBD1 (6 bases). The CDR3 totals 15 residues. CDR1 is SGHNT, CDR2 YYREEE, per germline (reference sequence). V was trimmed by 1 base and J by 5 bases, leaving 13 bases between them. CDR3 nucleotides: TGTGCCAGCAGCTTGAATGCAGGGGTTTATCAGCCCCAGCATTTT. It translates to CASSLNAGVYQPQHF.

The sample holds one count of this clone. At one end, the junction sequence differs from germline, possibly due to a read error. The chain links TRBV6-5 to TRBJ2-1; the D is unclear. CDR3 length: 11 residues. The germline CDR1 and CDR2 sequences are MNHEY and SVGAGI. CDR3 sequence (DNA): TGTGCCAGCAGTGATGTTGTTTTCTGGGTCTTC. Residues: CASSDVVFWVF.

V gene TRBV27 combines with J gene TRBJ2-7; D gene ambiguous. The CDR3 contains 14 residues. Germline V gives CDR1 MNHEY, CDR2 SMNVEV (reference sequence). The V end was cut by 3 bases, the J end by 7 bases, with 16 bases between. This chain's CDR3 is CASSLGGVFGEQYV. CDR3 DNA sequence: TGTGCCAGCAGTTTGGGTGGGGTGTTCGGGGAGCAGTACGTC.

This clone has just one count. The V gene is TRBV5-4, the J gene TRBJ2-5; 10 bases align to TRBD2. With V trimmed by 4 bases and J by 1 base, 10 bases remained unmatched. This CDR3 contains 17 residues. Germline-derived CDR1 and CDR2 are SGHNT and YYREEE (reference sequence). CDR3 nucleotides: TGTGCCAGCAGCGGGGGCGCTAGCGGGGGCCTCCAAGAGACCCAGTACTTC. Amino acids: CASSGGASGGLQETQYF.

The rearrangement uses TRBV7-2 and TRBJ2-7; D gene uncertain. The CDR3 spans 15 residues. V gave up 4 bases and J gave up 0 bases, with 13 bases separating them. Germline CDR1 SGHTA, CDR2 FQGNSA. The CDR3, as DNA: TGTGCCAGCAGCTCCCGGTCAGGTTACTCCTACGAGCAGTACTTC. Protein product: CASSSRSGYSYEQYF.

The V and J genes are TRBV9 and TRBJ2-3; D tentatively reads TRBD1 or TRBD2 (7 bases each). There are 16 residues in the CDR3. Germline V gene lookup returns CDR1 SGDLS and CDR2 YYNGEE. The V gene lost 4 bases and the J gene lost 3 bases, with 18 bases spanning the gap. The CDR3 DNA follows: TGTGCCAGCAGCCATCTTTCAGGGGGGGGAACAGATACGCAGTATTTT. Translation: CASSHLSGGGTDTQYF. Drawing the rest from reference TRBV9 and TRBJ2-3, the complete variable domain is DSGVTQTPKHLITATGQRVTLRCSPRSGDLSVYWYQQSLDQGLQFLIQYYNGEERAKGNILERFSAQQFPDLHSELNLSSLELGDSALYFCASSHLSGGGTDTQYFGPGTRLTVL.

The chain is built from TRBV6-6 and TRBJ2-7; the D is unclear. V dropped 4 bases and J dropped 2 bases, with 15 bases sitting between them. The CDR3 runs to 15 residues. CDR1 and CDR2 from the germline V gene are MNHNY and SVGAGI (reference sequence). The CDR3 DNA sequence: TGTGCCAGCAGTTCTCCGACATTATCCACCTACGAGCAGTACTTC. Protein product: CASSSPTLSTYEQYF.

V gene TRBV9 combines with J gene TRBJ1-2; 10 bases align to TRBD1. The ends lost 4 bases at V and 4 bases at J; junction bases unmatched: 7. Germline-derived CDR1 and CDR2 are SGDLS and YYNGEE. The CDR3 extends over 15 amino acids. The CDR3 bases are TGTGCCAGCAGCCCGAGGGGACAGGGGTCCTATGGCTACACCTTC. As protein: CASSPRGQGSYGYTF.

The chain couples TRBV6-1 to TRBJ2-3; 8 bases match TRBD2. CDR3 length: 15 amino acids. The V and J ends lost 3 bases and 1 base, in that order; junction bases with no gene match: 3. Germline V lookup: CDR1 MNHNS, CDR2 SASEGT. The chain's CDR3 is CASSDIGRGTDTQYF. CDR3 in DNA: TGTGCCAGCAGTGACATCGGGAGGGGCACAGATACGCAGTATTTT.

This clone appeared once. J is TRBJ2-5 and V is TRBV7-2, with D possibly being TRBD2 (7 bases). The CDR3 has 16 amino acids. Per the germline V gene, CDR1 is SGHTA and CDR2 is FQGNSA. V was shortened by 4 bases and J by 4 bases, with 19 bases between the two germline ends. The CDR3 reads CASSSVGGGGRETQYF. The CDR3 bases are TGTGCCAGCAGCTCTGTTGGGGGGGGCGGGAGAGAGACCCAGTACTTC.

This chain connects TRBV7-9 to TRBJ2-3; D is uncertain. The CDR3 is 16 amino acids. From germline, CDR1 is SEHNR and CDR2 FQNEAQ (reference sequence). V gave up 5 bases and J gave up 2 bases, with 17 bases separating them. CDR3 residues: CASSPKALTSTDTQYF. CDR3 DNA: TGTGCCAGCAGCCCAAAGGCGCTTACCTCCACAGATACGCAGTATTTT.

This clone has only one observation. DNA of the CDR3: TGTGCCAGCAGCGAGAGCGGGATCGACTACAATGAGCAGTTCTTC. The encoded protein is CASSESGIDYNEQFF. The chain carries TRBV5-6 and TRBJ2-1, with TRBD2 matching over 7 bases. After removal of 4 bases from V and 3 bases from J, the junction contained 7 bases not matched to a gene. The germline CDR1 and CDR2 sequences are SGHDT and YYEEEE. CDR3 length: 15 residues.

The gene calls are TRBV21-1 and TRBJ1-1; the table gives TRBD1 as D, unverified against the DNA. TRBV21-1 is described as a pseudogene. This CDR3 spans 13 amino acids. The CDR3 reads CASSKARDREAFF. CDR3 nucleotide sequence: TGTGCCAGCAGCAAAGCGCGGGACAGGGAAGCTTTCTTT.

The chain couples TRBV10-2 to TRBJ2-5; D remains ambiguous. The ends were cut back, 6 bases at V and 5 bases at J, with 19 bases in the middle. Germline CDR1 WSHSY, CDR2 SAAADI. The CDR3 has 15 residues. Written as DNA, the CDR3 is TGCGCCAGCAGACCCATATCTGTACTCGGCGAGACCCAGTACTTC. Its protein product is CASRPISVLGETQYF.

On this clone itself: One end of the junction is discordant with germline, which a read error may explain. V gene TRBV7-2 combines with J gene TRBJ2-1; 11 bases align to TRBD2. The V gene's germline CDR1 is SGHTA and CDR2 FQGNSA. The CDR3 extends over 14 amino acids. The CDR3 region is CASSLAGGYNEQFF. The CDR3 bases are TGTGCCAGCAGCCTAGCGGGGGGATACAATGAGCAGTTCTTC. Complete variable domain (other parts from reference TRBV7-2 and TRBJ2-1): GAGVSQSPSNKVTEKGKDVELRCDPISGHTALYWYRQSLGQGLEFLIYFQGNSAPDKSGLPSDRFSAERTGGSVSTLTIQRTQQEDSAVYLCASSLAGGYNEQFFGPGTRLTVL.

This chain uses TRBV7-8 with TRBJ1-2; perhaps TRBD1 as D (5 bases). V lost 5 bases and J lost 3, with 19 bases in between. The CDR3 totals 16 residues. Germline CDR1 SGHVS, CDR2 FQNEAQ. CDR3 sequence: CASSDSLDGGYYGYTF. In nucleotides, the CDR3 is TGTGCCAGCAGCGATAGCCTAGACGGGGGGTACTATGGCTACACCTTC.

This sequence joins TRBV10-1 and TRBJ1-1; D is possibly TRBD1 (5 bases). CDR1 and CDR2 from the germline V gene are WNHNN and SYGVQD (reference sequence). Trimming left V 0 bases short and J 0 bases short, with 8 bases between. This CDR3 has 15 residues. The CDR3 protein is CASSESRALNTEAFF. The CDR3 DNA reads TGCGCCAGCAGTGAGTCCAGGGCGTTGAACACTGAAGCTTTCTTT.

V gene TRBV27 combines with J gene TRBJ1-2; tentatively, D is TRBD1 (6 bases). The CDR3 is made up of 15 amino acids. Germline CDR1 MNHEY, CDR2 SMNVEV (reference sequence). The V end was cut by 0 bases, the J end by 2 bases, with 10 bases between. The CDR3 DNA reads TGTGCCAGCAGTTTATCATGGACAGTCAACTATGGCTACACCTTC. Translation: CASSLSWTVNYGYTF.

J is TRBJ1-2 and V is TRBV19, with no clear D. Trimming left V 3 bases short and J 5 bases short, with 16 bases between. Germline assignment: CDR1 LNHDA and CDR2 SQIVND (reference sequence). CDR3 length equals 15 residues. The CDR3 sequence: CASSIDLGRLYGYTF. DNA for the CDR3: TGTGCCAGTAGTATCGACCTCGGACGGTTGTATGGCTACACCTTC.

This chain joins TRBV19 and TRBJ2-4; 7 nucleotides line up with TRBD1. V shed 3 bases and J 0 bases; nucleotides not matched to a gene: 17. The CDR3 spans 20 residues. Germline CDR1 is LNHDA and CDR2 is SQIVND (reference sequence). CDR3 residues: CASSIPPAGGNLLAKNIQYF. The CDR3 DNA sequence: TGTGCCAGTAGTATCCCCCCGGCAGGGGGTAACCTACTAGCCAAAAACATTCAGTACTTC.

V is TRBV5-5 and J is TRBJ2-7; maybe TRBD1 (6 bases). Trimming took 7 bases from V and 7 from J, leaving 12 bases between them. This CDR3 is built from 11 residues. Germline V gene lookup returns CDR1 SGHKS and CDR2 YYEKEE (reference sequence). CDR3 in amino acids: CASLSTGEQYF. Here the CDR3 DNA reads TGTGCCAGCCTCTCCACAGGGGAGCAGTACTTC.

The genes are TRBV4-2 and TRBJ1-1; D is possibly TRBD1 (5 bases). The germline gives CDR1 LGHNA, CDR2 YNFKEQ. The length of the CDR3 is 16 residues. V lost 4 bases and J lost 1, with 16 bases in between. This CDR3 is CASSRPMGQTNTEAFF. The CDR3 DNA reads TGTGCCAGCAGCCGCCCAATGGGGCAGACGAACACTGAAGCTTTCTTT.

This clone was detected once. This chain joins TRBV7-8 and TRBJ1-3; perhaps TRBD1 as D (5 bases). Germline lookup yields CDR1 SGHVS and CDR2 FQNEAQ. This CDR3 region has 16 residues. Trimming stripped 0 bases from V and 3 bases from J, with 12 bases between. CDR3 in amino acids: CASSLAGGGGGNTIYF. Here the CDR3 DNA reads TGTGCCAGCAGCTTAGCCGGCGGGGGGGGTGGAAACACCATATATTTT. The entire variable domain, with the rest obtained from reference TRBV7-8 and TRBJ1-3, is as follows: GAGVSQSPRYKVAKRGQDVALRCDPISGHVSLFWYQQALGQGPEFLTYFQNEAQLDKSGLPSDRFFAERPEGSVSTLKIQRTQQEDSAVYLCASSLAGGGGGNTIYFGEGSWLTVV.